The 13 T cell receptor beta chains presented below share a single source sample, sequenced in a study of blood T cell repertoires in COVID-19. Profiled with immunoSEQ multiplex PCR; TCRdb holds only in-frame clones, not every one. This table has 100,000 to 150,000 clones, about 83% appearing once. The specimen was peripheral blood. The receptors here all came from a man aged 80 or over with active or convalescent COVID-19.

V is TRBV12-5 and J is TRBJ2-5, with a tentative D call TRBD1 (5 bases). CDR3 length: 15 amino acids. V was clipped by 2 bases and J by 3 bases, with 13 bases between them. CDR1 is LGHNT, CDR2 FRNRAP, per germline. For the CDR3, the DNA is TGTGCTAGTGGTTTGCCGATTCAGGGCGAAGAGACCCAGTACTTC. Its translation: CASGLPIQGEETQYF.

The CDR3 protein is CASSLGGASYNEQFF. Here the CDR3 DNA reads TGTGCCAGCAGCTTGGGGGGCGCTTCCTACAATGAGCAGTTCTTC. The chain uses TRBV5-5 and TRBJ2-1, with D perhaps TRBD1 (5 bases). CDR1 is SGHKS, CDR2 YYEKEE, per germline (reference sequence). Between the trimmed V and J ends, which lost 0 bases and 1 base, there was a span of 8 bases. The CDR3 loop spans 15 amino acids.

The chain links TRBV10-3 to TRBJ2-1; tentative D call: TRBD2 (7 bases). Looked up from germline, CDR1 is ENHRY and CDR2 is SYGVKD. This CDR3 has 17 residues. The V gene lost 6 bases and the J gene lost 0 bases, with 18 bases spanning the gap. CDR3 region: CAIRGGPDGSSYNEQFF. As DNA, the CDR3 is TGTGCCATCAGGGGGGGGCCGGACGGAAGCTCCTACAATGAGCAGTTCTTC.

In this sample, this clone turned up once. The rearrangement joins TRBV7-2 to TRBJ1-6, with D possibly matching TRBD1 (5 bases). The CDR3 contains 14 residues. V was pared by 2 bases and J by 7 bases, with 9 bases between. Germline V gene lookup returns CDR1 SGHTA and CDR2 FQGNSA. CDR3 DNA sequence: TGTGCCAGCAGCTTAAAGGGGCGGAATTCACCCCTCCACTTT. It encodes CASSLKGRNSPLHF.

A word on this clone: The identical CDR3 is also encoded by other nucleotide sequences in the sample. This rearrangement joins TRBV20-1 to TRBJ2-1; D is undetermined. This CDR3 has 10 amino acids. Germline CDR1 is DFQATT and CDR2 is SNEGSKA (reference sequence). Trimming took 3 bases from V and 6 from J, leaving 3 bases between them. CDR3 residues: CSASRNEQFF. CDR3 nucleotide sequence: TGCAGTGCTAGTCGCAATGAGCAGTTCTTC.

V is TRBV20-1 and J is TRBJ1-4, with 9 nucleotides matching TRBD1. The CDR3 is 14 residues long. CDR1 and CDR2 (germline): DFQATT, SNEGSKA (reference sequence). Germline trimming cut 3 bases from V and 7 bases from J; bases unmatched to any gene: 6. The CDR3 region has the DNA TGCAGTGCTAGTGCGGGACAGGGTGTTGAAAAACTGTTTTTT. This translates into CSASAGQGVEKLFF.

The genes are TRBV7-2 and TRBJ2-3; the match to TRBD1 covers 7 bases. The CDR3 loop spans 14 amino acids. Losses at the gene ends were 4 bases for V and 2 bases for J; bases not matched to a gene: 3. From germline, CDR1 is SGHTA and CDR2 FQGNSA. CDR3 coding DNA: TGTGCCAGCAGCTCGACAGGGTACACAGATACGCAGTATTTT. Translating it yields CASSSTGYTDTQYF.

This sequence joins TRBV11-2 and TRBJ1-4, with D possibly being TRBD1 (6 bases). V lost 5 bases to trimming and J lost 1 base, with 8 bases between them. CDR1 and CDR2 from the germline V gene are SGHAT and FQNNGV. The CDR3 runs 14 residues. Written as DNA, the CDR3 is TGTGCCAGCAGCGCAGGGGTAACTAATGAAAAACTGTTTTTT. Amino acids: CASSAGVTNEKLFF.

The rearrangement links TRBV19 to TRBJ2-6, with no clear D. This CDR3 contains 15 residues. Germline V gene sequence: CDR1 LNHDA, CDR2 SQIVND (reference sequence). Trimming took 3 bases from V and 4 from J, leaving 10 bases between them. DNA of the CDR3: TGTGCCAGTAGTATGGTGGGCTCCGGGGCCAACGTCCTGACTTTC. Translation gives CASSMVGSGANVLTF.

The CDR3 protein is CASSWGQGSGNQPQHF. In nucleotides, the CDR3 is TGTGCCAGCAGCTGGGGACAGGGGAGCGGCAATCAGCCCCAGCATTTT. This rearrangement joins TRBV7-2 to TRBJ1-5; 10 bases are a match to TRBD1. CDR3 size: 16 residues. Germline-derived CDR1 and CDR2 are SGHTA and FQGNSA. With 4 bases clipped from V and 2 bases from J, the junction kept 5 bases outside the gene matches.

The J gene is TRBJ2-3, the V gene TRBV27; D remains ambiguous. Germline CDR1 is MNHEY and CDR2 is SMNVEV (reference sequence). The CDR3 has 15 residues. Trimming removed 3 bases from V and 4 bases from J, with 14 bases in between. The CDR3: CASSLFPPPPDTQYF. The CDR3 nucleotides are TGTGCCAGCAGTTTGTTCCCCCCTCCCCCAGATACGCAGTATTTT.

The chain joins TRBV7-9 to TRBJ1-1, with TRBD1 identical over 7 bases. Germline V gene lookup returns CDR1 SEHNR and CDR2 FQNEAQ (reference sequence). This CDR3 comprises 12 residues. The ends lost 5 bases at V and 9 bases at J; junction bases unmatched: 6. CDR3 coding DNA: TGTGCCAGCAGCGCAAGGGGACAGCAAGCTTTCTTT. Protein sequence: CASSARGQQAFF.

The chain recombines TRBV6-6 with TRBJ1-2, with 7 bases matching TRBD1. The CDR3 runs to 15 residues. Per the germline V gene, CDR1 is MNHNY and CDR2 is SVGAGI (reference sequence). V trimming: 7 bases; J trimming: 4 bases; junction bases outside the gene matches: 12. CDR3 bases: TGTGCCAGCACCACCTCCCCAGGGGGGCTCTATGGCTACACCTTC. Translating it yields CASTTSPGGLYGYTF.